The clone carrying this T cell receptor (beta chain) was recorded many times. Its antigen is unidentified. These data come from a study of T cell repertoires in cytomegalovirus infection. Across the whole study: From public TCR beta signatures came an indication of both CMV infection and matching HLA type.

A single record per CDR3 protein comes from TCRdb applying MiXCR to the reads. The sample yields some 7,600 distinct CDR3 sequences, under 55% seen once. Study-wide findings and caveats: Cumulative frequency of public TCR beta families picked out carriers of CMV plus the relevant HLA.

V was trimmed by 5 bases and J by 3 bases, leaving 8 bases between them. The germline V gene has CDR1 SEHNR and CDR2 FQNEAQ (reference sequence). The CDR3 consists of 12 residues. The TCR was taken from a human donor in good health (CMV status not recorded). Some clones in this sample may be carry-over from other donors' samples. The sample comprised PBMCs, sequenced either directly or after in vitro stimulation (not recorded which). The chain employs TRBV7-9 and TRBJ2-7, with a possible D match to TRBD2 (6 bases). The CDR3 coding sequence is TGTGCCAGCAGCCCCGGGGGCTACGAGCAGTACTTC. Protein product: CASSPGGYEQYF. Based on the CDR3 plus reference TRBV7-9 and TRBJ2-7, the full variable domain is DTGVSQNPRHKITKRGQNVTFRCDPISEHNRLYWYRQTLGQGPEFLTYFQNEAQLEKSRLLSDRFSAERPKGSFSTLEIQRTEQGDSAMYLCASSPGGYEQYFGPGTRLTVT.